This T cell receptor (beta chain) was identified in a study of Graves' ophthalmopathy and Graves' hyperthyroidism. Overall study results and limits: Clonotypes were expanded in thyroid at above 0.001 frequency, and most also appeared in blood. The model predicted progression of ophthalmopathy with a sensitivity of just over 70%, and its specificity was under 75%.

This clonotype was counted a single time. The antigen is not known. The authors amplified TCR beta CDR3 regions, and they did so from RNA transcripts for repertoire sequencing. An opening RT-PCR round employed HTBI primers and preceded a second-round multiplex PCR. MiXCR, run by TCRdb on the multiplex PCR reads, gives a single entry per CDR3 protein. The table lists about 1.2 million distinct CDR3 sequences, about 36% of them singletons, with roughly 11% in the top ten. Newly diagnosed hyperthyroidism donors, aged 18 to 65, duration under 2 months. Trimming removed 4 bases from V and 2 bases from J, with 15 bases in between. The CDR3 length is 15 residues. CDR1 is WSHSY, CDR2 SAAADI, per germline.

Sequencing input: peripheral blood or thyroid tissue (not recorded which). The rearrangement links TRBV10-2 to TRBJ2-7, with D perhaps matching TRBD1 (6 bases). The TCR originated in an adult man with Graves' hyperthyroidism. The DNA for the CDR3 is TGCGCCAGCAGTGCCGCACCGACAGGAACCTACGAGCAGTACTTC. Protein: CASSAAPTGTYEQYF.